Following are 30 T cell receptor beta chains from one sample sequenced in a study of T cell responses to AZD1222 COVID-19 vaccine. Clones were sequenced by immunoSEQ multiplex PCR, and TCRdb holds only the in-frame ones, with some missing. The sample holds more than 110,000 clones, around 90% seen once. Sequencing used peripheral blood, obtained 28 days after the second AZD1222 dose. All receptors come from an adult who received the AZD1222 COVID-19 vaccine.

The rearrangement joins TRBV9 to TRBJ1-2; no clear D gene. CDR1 and CDR2 from the germline V gene are SGDLS and YYNGEE. The CDR3 spans 15 residues. The germline V and J ends were trimmed by 3 bases and 4 bases, with 16 bases remaining between them. CDR3 coding DNA: TGTGCCAGCAGCGGCTACGGCTATCCGGGCTATGGCTACACCTTC. It translates to CASSGYGYPGYGYTF.

This clone was seen more than once but under ten times. The rearrangement links TRBV19 to TRBJ2-1; D remains unclear. CDR3 size: 15 residues. From germline, CDR1 is LNHDA and CDR2 SQIVND (reference sequence). The ends were cut back, 1 base at V and 3 bases at J, with 10 bases in the middle. CDR3 coding DNA: TGTGCCAGTAGTATAGTCGCGCCTTACTACAATGAGCAGTTCTTC. This encodes CASSIVAPYYNEQFF.

The V and J genes are TRBV24-1 and TRBJ2-3; 9 bases line up with TRBD2. The CDR3 runs 16 residues. Germline loops: CDR1 KGHDR, CDR2 SFDVKD. The V segment lost 1 base and the J segment 7 bases; nucleotides outside the gene matches: 8. The CDR3 region has the DNA TGTGCCACCAGTGATTTAGCGGGGGGAAACCATAATACGCAGTATTTT. Residues: CATSDLAGGNHNTQYF.

This chain uses TRBV18 with TRBJ2-2; weak D call: TRBD1 (5 bases). The CDR3 has 15 residues. CDR1 KGHSH and CDR2 LQKENI come from the germline V gene. Trimming pared 5 bases from V and 0 bases from J, leaving 10 bases between. In nucleotides, the CDR3 is TGTGCCAGCTCAACTCAGGGTACGAACACCGGGGAGCTGTTTTTT. Its translation: CASSTQGTNTGELFF.

The CDR3: CSAGTGTNTEAFF. CDR3 bases: TGCAGCGCGGGAACCGGGACGAACACTGAAGCTTTCTTT. The V call is TRBV29-1, the J call TRBJ1-1; tentatively, D is TRBD1 (5 bases). With 7 bases removed from V and 1 base from J, the gap between germline ends came to 13 bases. Germline V lookup: CDR1 SQVTM, CDR2 ANQGSEA. The CDR3 is 13 amino acids.

This chain joins TRBV19 and TRBJ2-2; perhaps TRBD1 as D (6 bases). CDR1 and CDR2 from the germline V gene are LNHDA and SQIVND (reference sequence). Trimming took off 8 bases at V and 0 bases at J, with 13 bases between the two ends. CDR3 size: 15 residues. The DNA for the CDR3 is TGTGCCAGTGAACCGGACAGTCCGAACACCGGGGAGCTGTTTTTT. Protein sequence: CASEPDSPNTGELFF.

This clone has just a few counts. The CDR3 DNA reads as TGTGCCAGCACTGGACTGATTCCCTCTGGGGCCAACGTCCTGACTTTC. Amino acid sequence: CASTGLIPSGANVLTF. The chain employs TRBV28 and TRBJ2-6; weak D call: TRBD2 (5 bases). The germline CDR1 and CDR2 sequences are MDHEN and SYDVKM. The CDR3 length is 16 residues. V was cut by 7 bases and J by 0 bases, with 13 bases left in between. Using reference TRBV28 and TRBJ2-6 for the parts outside the CDR3, the full variable domain is DVKVTQSSRYLVKRTGEKVFLECVQDMDHENMFWYRQDPGLGLRLIYFSYDVKMKEKGDIPEGYSVSREKKERFSLILESASTNQTSMYLCASTGLIPSGANVLTFGAGSRLTVL.

This chain connects TRBV28 to TRBJ1-3; D may be TRBD1 (6 bases). In germline, CDR1 is MDHEN, CDR2 SYDVKM. Trimming took off 6 bases at V and 5 bases at J, with 17 bases between the two ends. This CDR3 is 15 amino acids long. The CDR3 sequence is CASRLRPGHRNTIYF. CDR3 DNA sequence: TGTGCCAGCAGACTACGACCGGGACACCGAAACACCATATATTTT. The full variable domain, completed using reference TRBV28 and TRBJ1-3, is DVKVTQSSRYLVKRTGEKVFLECVQDMDHENMFWYRQDPGLGLRLIYFSYDVKMKEKGDIPEGYSVSREKKERFSLILESASTNQTSMYLCASRLRPGHRNTIYFGEGSWLTVV.

The gene calls are TRBV15 and TRBJ1-5, with D unresolved. The ends were cut back, 0 bases at V and 4 bases at J, with 10 bases in the middle. Germline CDR1 LNHNV, CDR2 YYDKDF (reference sequence). This CDR3 region has 15 residues. The CDR3 bases are TGTGCCACCAGCAGAGATACAGCATATAATCAGCCCCAGCATTTT. It encodes CATSRDTAYNQPQHF.

The DNA for the CDR3 is TGTGCCAGCAGCGGTGGGGGCAACCAGTACTTC. Translated, it gives CASSGGGNQYF. The J gene is TRBJ2-5, the V gene TRBV9, with D perhaps TRBD1 (6 bases). V shed 3 bases and J shed 10 bases, with 10 bases lying between them. This CDR3 is built from 11 residues. The germline V gene has CDR1 SGDLS and CDR2 YYNGEE.

The rearrangement joins TRBV9 to TRBJ1-2, with D hard to call. The length of the CDR3 is 13 residues. CDR1 is SGDLS, CDR2 YYNGEE, per germline. V lost 5 bases and J lost 4, with 12 bases in between. CDR3 region: CASSGILGYGYTF. In nucleotides, the CDR3 is TGTGCCAGCAGTGGGATTCTCGGCTATGGCTACACCTTC. Looking up the rest from reference TRBV9 and TRBJ1-2 gives the full variable domain: DSGVTQTPKHLITATGQRVTLRCSPRSGDLSVYWYQQSLDQGLQFLIQYYNGEERAKGNILERFSAQQFPDLHSELNLSSLELGDSALYFCASSGILGYGYTFGSGTRLTVV.

The V and J genes are TRBV7-9 and TRBJ1-5; TRBD1 matches 12 bases. The trim removed 5 bases at V and 4 bases at J, leaving 3 bases unmatched. CDR1 is SEHNR and CDR2 is FQNEAQ in the germline V gene (reference sequence). This CDR3 region has 15 residues. CDR3 amino acids: CASSTGQGANQPQHF. The CDR3 DNA reads as TGTGCCAGCAGCACGGGACAGGGGGCGAATCAGCCCCAGCATTTT.

This clone appeared once. This chain links TRBV7-2 with TRBJ1-5; D remains unclear. Trimming stripped 2 bases from V and 3 bases from J, with 8 bases between. The CDR3 runs to 14 residues. Germline V gene sequence: CDR1 SGHTA, CDR2 FQGNSA. The CDR3 DNA is TGTGCCAGCAGCTTAAACCCAGCCAATCAGCCCCAGCATTTT. This encodes CASSLNPANQPQHF.

This clone has just one count. The chain couples TRBV6-2 or TRBV6-3 to TRBJ2-7; D ambiguous. Germline V CDR1 and CDR2: MNHEY, SVGEGT. This CDR3 spans 13 amino acids. Between the trimmed V and J ends, which lost 2 bases and 3 bases, there was a span of 8 bases. CDR3 bases: TGTGCCAGCAGTTACGGCACTTTCTACGAGCAGTACTTC. Amino acids: CASSYGTFYEQYF.

The J gene is TRBJ2-6, the V gene TRBV18, with D perhaps matching TRBD1 (5 bases). The CDR3 extends over 18 amino acids. Trimming took 3 bases from V and 1 from J, leaving 16 bases between them. From germline, CDR1 is KGHSH and CDR2 LQKENI. The CDR3 protein is CASSPVYWKGSGANVLTF. CDR3 DNA sequence: TGTGCCAGCTCACCTGTCTATTGGAAGGGGTCTGGGGCCAACGTCCTGACTTTC.

The genes are TRBV9 and TRBJ2-7; D is possibly TRBD1 (5 bases). Per germline, CDR1 SGDLS and CDR2 YYNGEE. The V end was cut by 4 bases, the J end by 7 bases, with 24 bases between. The CDR3 sequence is 16 residues long. CDR3 coding DNA: TGTGCCAGCAGCAGTCAGGTCGGCACACAGGTCTATGAGCAGTACTTC. Amino acids: CASSSQVGTQVYEQYF.

The chain combines TRBV5-4 with TRBJ2-2, with a weak D call TRBD2 (7 bases). The CDR3 sequence is 15 residues long. The ends were cut back, 6 bases at V and 4 bases at J, with 16 bases in the middle. Germline values: CDR1 SGHNT, CDR2 YYREEE (reference sequence). This CDR3 is CASNAGAGRTGELFF. In DNA, the CDR3 is TGTGCCAGCAACGCGGGGGCAGGGCGCACCGGGGAGCTGTTTTTT. Drawing the rest from reference TRBV5-4 and TRBJ2-2, the complete variable domain is ETGVTQSPTHLIKTRGQQVTLRCSSQSGHNTVSWYQQALGQGPQFIFQYYREEENGRGNFPPRFSGLQFPNYSSELNVNALELDDSALYLCASNAGAGRTGELFFGEGSRLTVL.

Details on this clone: The sample has other DNA sequences that encode this CDR3 too. J is TRBJ1-1 and V is TRBV18; no clear D. Germline CDR1 KGHSH, CDR2 LQKENI. Trimming stripped 3 bases from V and 2 bases from J, with 7 bases between. CDR3 size: 13 residues. CDR3 nucleotide sequence: TGTGCCAGCTCACCGGAGGGTAACACTGAAGCTTTCTTT. It translates to CASSPEGNTEAFF.

The chain couples TRBV7-3 to TRBJ1-6; 9 bases fit TRBD1. The CDR3 is 14 residues long. Germline V gene data show CDR1 as SGHTA and CDR2 as FQGTGA. After removal of 4 bases from V and 9 bases from J, the junction contained 4 bases not matched to a gene. The CDR3: CASSYRDRASPLHF. DNA for the CDR3: TGTGCCAGCAGCTACCGGGACAGGGCTTCACCCCTCCACTTT. The full variable domain, with the rest looked up from reference TRBV7-3 and TRBJ1-6, is GAGVSQTPSNKVTEKGKYVELRCDPISGHTALYWYRQSLGQGPEFLIYFQGTGAADDSGLPNDRFFAVRPEGSVSTLKIQRTERGDSAVYLCASSYRDRASPLHFGNGTRLTVT.

The chain recombines TRBV15 with TRBJ2-2; D unresolved. The CDR3 sequence is 13 residues long. Trimming pared 3 bases from V and 9 bases from J, leaving 11 bases between. Germline V CDR1 and CDR2: LNHNV, YYDKDF (reference sequence). The CDR3 sequence is CATSSGLPWELFF. CDR3 coding DNA: TGTGCCACCAGCAGCGGCCTCCCTTGGGAGCTGTTTTTT.

This rearrangement joins TRBV28 to TRBJ2-2, with a possible D match to TRBD1 (6 bases). The germline gives CDR1 MDHEN, CDR2 SYDVKM. CDR3 length: 15 residues. The V gene lost 5 bases and the J gene lost 2 bases, with 12 bases spanning the gap. CDR3 coding DNA: TGTGCCAGCAGTCCGGGGACATTTAACACCGGGGAGCTGTTTTTT. Residues: CASSPGTFNTGELFF.

V usage is TRBV7-9 and J usage is TRBJ2-2; possibly TRBD1 for D (5 bases). In germline, CDR1 is SEHNR, CDR2 FQNEAQ (reference sequence). V lost 5 bases and J 6 bases, leaving 13 bases between the germline ends. The CDR3 covers 14 residues. The CDR3 reads CASSEGAPPGELFF. Here the CDR3 DNA reads TGTGCCAGCAGCGAAGGGGCTCCGCCCGGGGAGCTGTTTTTT.

The gene calls are TRBV7-2 and TRBJ1-1; a possible D gene is TRBD1 (5 bases). With 8 bases removed from V and 0 bases from J, the gap between germline ends came to 19 bases. CDR3 size: 16 residues. Germline lookup yields CDR1 SGHTA and CDR2 FQGNSA. The CDR3 DNA reads as TGTGCCAGCTATCCCGTAGGGGCAGAATTGAACACTGAAGCTTTCTTT. The encoded protein is CASYPVGAELNTEAFF. Full variable domain (rest looked up from reference TRBV7-2 and TRBJ1-1): GAGVSQSPSNKVTEKGKDVELRCDPISGHTALYWYRQSLGQGLEFLIYFQGNSAPDKSGLPSDRFSAERTGGSVSTLTIQRTQQEDSAVYLCASYPVGAELNTEAFFGQGTRLTVV.

The CDR3 nucleotides are TGTGCCAGCAGTCCGGGCTGGGCTAGCCGGGGGTCTATGCGCGAGCAGTACTTC. Translation: CASSPGWASRGSMREQYF. The V call is TRBV7-2, the J call TRBJ2-7; perhaps TRBD2 as D (6 bases). V dropped 6 bases and J dropped 6 bases, with 30 bases sitting between them. The CDR3 runs 18 residues. Germline CDR1 SGHTA, CDR2 FQGNSA.

This chain connects TRBV29-1 to TRBJ2-7, with D possibly called TRBD1 or TRBD2 (7 bases each). Germline lookup yields CDR1 SQVTM and CDR2 ANQGSEA. The length of the CDR3 is 15 residues. V lost 3 bases, J lost 6 bases, and 21 bases lay in between. CDR3 loop: CSVDGLAGGDLEQYF. Here the CDR3 DNA reads TGCAGCGTTGACGGTTTGGCAGGGGGGGACCTCGAGCAGTACTTC.

The genes are TRBV2 and TRBJ2-2; D remains ambiguous. V lost 2 bases to trimming and J lost 1 base, with 5 bases between them. There are 14 residues in the CDR3. Per germline, CDR1 SNHLY and CDR2 FYNNEI. The CDR3 coding sequence is TGTGCCAGCAGTGAAATCCTGAACACCGGGGAGCTGTTTTTT. Translating it yields CASSEILNTGELFF.

The rearrangement links TRBV5-1 to TRBJ2-1; 7 nucleotides agree with TRBD1. Germline V gene data show CDR1 as SGHRS and CDR2 as YFSETQ. The CDR3 spans 14 residues. With 5 bases clipped from V and 3 bases from J, the junction kept 5 bases outside the gene matches. Here the CDR3 reads CASSRTGHYNEQFF. CDR3 DNA: TGCGCCAGCAGTCGGACAGGTCACTACAATGAGCAGTTCTTC.

The chain employs TRBV30 and TRBJ2-2, with D maybe TRBD1 (6 bases). The CDR3 has 15 residues. Trimming removed 3 bases from V and 7 bases from J, with 18 bases in between. Per germline, CDR1 GTSNPN and CDR2 SVGIG (reference sequence). CDR3 amino acids: CAWRDGGELYGELFF. The CDR3 coding sequence is TGTGCCTGGAGAGATGGGGGCGAGCTCTACGGGGAGCTGTTTTTT.

V gene TRBV7-2 combines with J gene TRBJ1-1; D may be TRBD1 (5 bases). The V end lost 5 bases, the J end lost 1 base, and 8 bases lay between the germline ends. CDR3 length: 13 amino acids. The germline gives CDR1 SGHTA, CDR2 FQGNSA. CDR3 sequence: CASSGDPNTEAFF. The DNA for the CDR3 is TGTGCCAGCAGCGGGGACCCGAACACTGAAGCTTTCTTT. The variable domain in full, with the rest retrieved from reference TRBV7-2 and TRBJ1-1, is GAGVSQSPSNKVTEKGKDVELRCDPISGHTALYWYRQSLGQGLEFLIYFQGNSAPDKSGLPSDRFSAERTGGSVSTLTIQRTQQEDSAVYLCASSGDPNTEAFFGQGTRLTVV.

The CDR3 sequence is CASSLDGGGDTQYF. Here the CDR3 DNA reads TGTGCCAGCAGCTTAGATGGAGGGGGCGATACGCAGTATTTT. J is TRBJ2-3 and V is TRBV7-2, with D perhaps TRBD1 (7 bases). Germline assignment: CDR1 SGHTA and CDR2 FQGNSA. This CDR3 spans 14 amino acids. Deletions cut 1 base from V and 6 bases from J, with 11 bases between.